A single sample is the source of the 7 T cell receptor beta chains below, sequenced in a study of T cells in localized non-small cell lung cancer. Produced via immunoSEQ multiplex PCR; TCRdb's table is partial and in-frame only. Of under 150,000 clones detected, 70% to 90% appear once; the ten largest clones hold 1.5% to 2%. The sequencing used peripheral blood, collected before any cancer treatment. The receptors come from a female donor of 60 years or more with stage I lung adenocarcinoma.

The V gene is TRBV7-9, the J gene TRBJ2-6; 7 bases fit TRBD1. CDR1 and CDR2 (germline): SEHNR, FQNEAQ (reference sequence). This CDR3 contains 18 residues. The V segment lost 5 bases and the J segment 0 bases; nucleotides outside the gene matches: 10. In nucleotides, the CDR3 is TGTGCCAGCAGCAGTCAGACAGGGATGTCCTCTGGGGCCAACGTCCTGACTTTC. The encoded protein is CASSSQTGMSSGANVLTF.

This chain connects TRBV9 to TRBJ2-1; a weak D match, TRBD1 (5 bases). CDR1 SGDLS and CDR2 YYNGEE come from the germline V gene. The CDR3 contains 16 residues. With 1 base removed from V and 0 bases from J, the gap between germline ends came to 11 bases. The CDR3 nucleotides read TGTGCCAGCAGCGTACTGTGGGGCAGCTCCTACAATGAGCAGTTCTTC. The encoded protein is CASSVLWGSSYNEQFF.

The chain recombines TRBV7-9 with TRBJ1-2; 12 bases fit TRBD1. The V segment lost 6 bases and the J segment 2 bases; nucleotides outside the gene matches: 10. CDR1 is SEHNR and CDR2 is FQNEAQ in the germline V gene (reference sequence). The CDR3 has 17 amino acids. The CDR3: CASRNPGQGASNYGYTF. CDR3 coding DNA: TGTGCCAGCAGGAACCCGGGACAGGGGGCGTCGAACTATGGCTACACCTTC. Drawing the rest from reference TRBV7-9 and TRBJ1-2, the complete variable domain is DTGVSQNPRHKITKRGQNVTFRCDPISEHNRLYWYRQTLGQGPEFLTYFQNEAQLEKSRLLSDRFSAERPKGSFSTLEIQRTEQGDSAMYLCASRNPGQGASNYGYTFGSGTRLTVV.

The chain carries TRBV7-9 and TRBJ2-1; 12 nucleotides agree with TRBD2. This CDR3 spans 16 amino acids. The J segment lost 4 bases and the V segment lost 2 bases, leaving 3 bases of the junction unmatched. Germline CDR1 reads SEHNR; CDR2 reads FQNEAQ (reference sequence). CDR3 coding DNA: TGTGCCAGCAGCTTACAGACTAGCGGGGGATACAATGAGCAGTTCTTC. This translates into CASSLQTSGGYNEQFF. Filled out from reference TRBV7-9 and TRBJ2-1, the complete variable domain reads DTGVSQNPRHKITKRGQNVTFRCDPISEHNRLYWYRQTLGQGPEFLTYFQNEAQLEKSRLLSDRFSAERPKGSFSTLEIQRTEQGDSAMYLCASSLQTSGGYNEQFFGPGTRLTVL.

CDR3 DNA sequence: TGCAGCGTTGACCAAGGACTAGCGGGGAACAATGAGCAGTTCTTC. Its translation is CSVDQGLAGNNEQFF. V gene TRBV29-1 combines with J gene TRBJ2-1; the match to TRBD2 covers 12 bases. This CDR3 comprises 15 residues. V lost 3 bases to trimming and J lost 5 bases; unmatched junction nucleotides: 5. Germline V gene lookup returns CDR1 SQVTM and CDR2 ANQGSEA.

The chain uses TRBV7-9 and TRBJ2-1, with 12 bases matching TRBD2. The CDR3 runs 14 residues. Germline V gene data show CDR1 as SEHNR and CDR2 as FQNEAQ (reference sequence). Trimming cost V 6 bases and J 8 bases; bases outside gene matches: 5. CDR3 region: CASRTSGSYHEQFF. Written as DNA, the CDR3 is TGTGCCAGCAGGACTAGCGGGAGTTACCATGAGCAGTTCTTC.

The chain recombines TRBV28 with TRBJ2-1, with D maybe TRBD2 (7 bases). V gave up 1 base and J gave up 8 bases, with 27 bases separating them. Germline V gene data show CDR1 as MDHEN and CDR2 as SYDVKM. The CDR3 length is 19 residues. The CDR3 sequence: CASSLYLGAGAQYGDEQFF. CDR3 sequence (DNA): TGTGCCAGCAGTTTATATCTGGGGGCGGGGGCACAGTATGGAGATGAGCAGTTCTTC.